These T cell receptor beta chains were read from a single sample in a study of lymphopenia after photon versus proton radiotherapy. Sequenced by immunoSEQ multiplex PCR; TCRdb stores in-frame clones only, minus some. Of under 30,000 clones in the sample, around 84% were seen once. Material: peripheral blood, obtained from a patient treated with photon-based radiotherapy. These receptors came from a man aged 35 to 55 with gastric cancer. Each CDR3 is given with its conserved first and last residue. The D gene is left open where the match is weak. Part of the rows lack a size; the others show once, few, many or a class for expanded clones.

DNA: TGCGCCAGCAGCCTTTACCCAGCTTTAAGGGAGACCCAGTACTTC
CDR3: CASSLYPALRETQYF
J: TRBJ2-5
size: NA
D: NA
V: TRBV4-1

DNA: TGTGCCAGTACTAATACAGGACAGGGAGTTCATGGCTACACCTTC
CDR3: CASTNTGQGVHGYTF
J: TRBJ1-2
size: NA
D: TRBD1
V: TRBV19

DNA: TGTGCCAGCAGTGGGGGGCTAGTCAATGAGCAGTTCTTC
CDR3: CASSGGLVNEQFF
J: TRBJ2-1
size: NA
D: NA
V: TRBV2

DNA: TGTGCCAGTAGTGCGGGGAACAGGGTCCTCCAGGATACGCAGTATTTT
CDR3: CASSAGNRVLQDTQYF
J: TRBJ2-3
size: NA
D: NA
V: TRBV19

DNA: TGTGCCAGCACCCCCGGGGGGGCGCGTACTGAAGCTTTCTTT
CDR3: CASTPGGARTEAFF
J: TRBJ1-1
size: NA
D: NA
V: TRBV6-5

DNA: TGTGCCTGGAGTGTGGGACAGGGGGTATACGAGCAGTACTTC
CDR3: CAWSVGQGVYEQYF
J: TRBJ2-7
size: NA
D: TRBD1
V: TRBV30

DNA: TGTGCCAGCAGCTCCGACATCACTGAAGCTTTCTTT
CDR3: CASSSDITEAFF
J: TRBJ1-1
size: NA
D: NA
V: TRBV7-9

DNA: TGTGCCAGCAGCGGAGCGGGGGCGCGGGAGACCCAGTACTTC
CDR3: CASSGAGARETQYF
J: TRBJ2-5
size: few
D: TRBD2
V: TRBV9

DNA: TGTGCCACCAGCAGAGGACCCGCAAGGACTAGCTCCTACAATGAGCAGTTCTTC
CDR3: CATSRGPARTSSYNEQFF
J: TRBJ2-1
size: NA
D: TRBD2
V: TRBV15

DNA: TGTGCCAGCAGCCCCGGACAGGGTTCCTACGAGCAGTACTTC
CDR3: CASSPGQGSYEQYF
J: TRBJ2-7
size: once
D: TRBD1
V: TRBV5-6

DNA: TGTGCCAGCAGCGGCCGGGACATCGGGTCCTACGAGCAGTACTTC
CDR3: CASSGRDIGSYEQYF
J: TRBJ2-7
size: NA
D: NA
V: TRBV5-4

DNA: TGTGCCAGCAGCTCAGATAGGCGGCAGTACTTC
CDR3: CASSSDRRQYF
J: TRBJ2-7
size: NA
D: NA
V: TRBV5-4

DNA: TGTGCCAGCAGCACGGGTTGGGGGGGGCAGGGAGATACGCAGTATTTT
CDR3: CASSTGWGGQGDTQYF
J: TRBJ2-3
size: NA
D: NA
V: TRBV27

DNA: TGTGCCAGCAGTGGGCCGGCAGGGGTGGGTGAAAAACTGTTTTTT
CDR3: CASSGPAGVGEKLFF
J: TRBJ1-4
size: NA
D: NA
V: TRBV6-1